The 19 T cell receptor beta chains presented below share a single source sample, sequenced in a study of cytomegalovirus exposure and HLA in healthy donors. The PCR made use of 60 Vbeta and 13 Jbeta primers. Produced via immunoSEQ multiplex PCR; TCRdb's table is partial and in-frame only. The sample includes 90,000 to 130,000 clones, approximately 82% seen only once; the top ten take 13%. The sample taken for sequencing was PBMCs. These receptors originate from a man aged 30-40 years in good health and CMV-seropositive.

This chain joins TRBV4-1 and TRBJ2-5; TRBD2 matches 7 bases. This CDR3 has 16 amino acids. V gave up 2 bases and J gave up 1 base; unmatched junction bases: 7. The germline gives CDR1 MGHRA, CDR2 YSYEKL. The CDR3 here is CASSQPGGTTQETQYF. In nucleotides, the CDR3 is TGCGCCAGCAGCCAACCCGGCGGGACTACCCAAGAGACCCAGTACTTC.

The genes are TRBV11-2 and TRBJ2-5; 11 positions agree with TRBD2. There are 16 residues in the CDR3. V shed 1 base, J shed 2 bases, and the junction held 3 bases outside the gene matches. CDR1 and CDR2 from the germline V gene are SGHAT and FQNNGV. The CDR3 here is CASSLGASGGQETQYF. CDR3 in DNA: TGTGCCAGCAGCTTAGGAGCTAGCGGGGGGCAAGAGACCCAGTACTTC. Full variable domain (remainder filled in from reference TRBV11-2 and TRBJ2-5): EAGVAQSPRYKIIEKRQSVAFWCNPISGHATLYWYQQILGQGPKLLIQFQNNGVVDDSQLPKDRFSAERLKGVDSTLKIQPAKLEDSAVYLCASSLGASGGQETQYFGPGTRLLVL.

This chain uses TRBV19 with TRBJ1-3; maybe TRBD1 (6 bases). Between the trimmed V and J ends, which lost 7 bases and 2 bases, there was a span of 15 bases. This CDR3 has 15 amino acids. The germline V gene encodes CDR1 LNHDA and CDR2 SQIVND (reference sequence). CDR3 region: CASNQQGRAGNTIYF. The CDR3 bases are TGTGCCAGTAATCAACAGGGAAGAGCTGGAAACACCATATATTTT. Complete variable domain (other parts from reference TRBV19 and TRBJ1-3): DGGITQSPKYLFRKEGQNVTLSCEQNLNHDAMYWYRQDPGQGLRLIYYSQIVNDFQKGDIAEGYSVSREKKESFPLTVTSAQKNPTAFYLCASNQQGRAGNTIYFGEGSWLTVV.

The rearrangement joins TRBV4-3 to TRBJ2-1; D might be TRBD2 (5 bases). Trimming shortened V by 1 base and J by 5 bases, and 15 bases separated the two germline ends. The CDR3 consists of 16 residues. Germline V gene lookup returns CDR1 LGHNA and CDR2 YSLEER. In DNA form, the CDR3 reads TGCGCCAGCAGCCAAGGGGTAGGGAACGGGGACAATGAGCAGTTCTTC. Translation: CASSQGVGNGDNEQFF.

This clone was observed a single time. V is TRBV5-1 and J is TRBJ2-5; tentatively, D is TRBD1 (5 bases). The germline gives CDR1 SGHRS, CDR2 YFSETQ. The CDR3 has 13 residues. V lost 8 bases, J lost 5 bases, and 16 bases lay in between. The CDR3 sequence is CASRTLPDETQYF. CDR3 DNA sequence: TGCGCCAGTAGGACATTACCAGATGAGACCCAGTACTTC. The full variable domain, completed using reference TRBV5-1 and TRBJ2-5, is KAGVTQTPRYLIKTRGQQVTLSCSPISGHRSVSWYQQTPGQGLQFLFEYFSETQRNKGNFPGRFSGRQFSNSRSEMNVSTLELGDSALYLCASRTLPDETQYFGPGTRLLVL.

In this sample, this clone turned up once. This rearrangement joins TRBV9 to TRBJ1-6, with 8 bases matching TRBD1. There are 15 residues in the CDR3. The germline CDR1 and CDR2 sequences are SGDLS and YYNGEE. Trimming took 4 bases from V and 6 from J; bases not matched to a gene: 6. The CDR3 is CASSSSTGGNSPLHF. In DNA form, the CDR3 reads TGTGCCAGCAGCTCCAGCACAGGGGGTAATTCACCCCTCCACTTT. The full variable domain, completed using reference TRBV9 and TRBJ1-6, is DSGVTQTPKHLITATGQRVTLRCSPRSGDLSVYWYQQSLDQGLQFLIQYYNGEERAKGNILERFSAQQFPDLHSELNLSSLELGDSALYFCASSSSTGGNSPLHFGNGTRLTVT.

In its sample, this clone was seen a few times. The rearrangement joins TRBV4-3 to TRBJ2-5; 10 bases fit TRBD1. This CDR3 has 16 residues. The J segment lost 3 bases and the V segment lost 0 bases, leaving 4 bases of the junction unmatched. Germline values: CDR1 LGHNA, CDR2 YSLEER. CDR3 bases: TGCGCCAGCAGCCAAGATTTGGGGACAGGGGAAGAGACCCAGTACTTC. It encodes CASSQDLGTGEETQYF.

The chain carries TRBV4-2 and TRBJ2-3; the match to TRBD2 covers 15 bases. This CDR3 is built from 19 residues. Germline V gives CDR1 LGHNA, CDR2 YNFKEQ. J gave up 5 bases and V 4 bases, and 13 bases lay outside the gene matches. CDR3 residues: CASSRYTTGTSGGQDTQYF. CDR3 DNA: TGTGCCAGCAGCCGATACACGACCGGGACTAGCGGGGGGCAAGATACGCAGTATTTT.

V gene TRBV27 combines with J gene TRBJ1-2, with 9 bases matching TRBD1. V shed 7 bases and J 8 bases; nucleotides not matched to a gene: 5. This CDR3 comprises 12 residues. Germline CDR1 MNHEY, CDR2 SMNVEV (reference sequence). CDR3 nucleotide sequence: TGTGCCAGCAAGGGACAGGGTCTGGGCTACACCTTC. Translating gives CASKGQGLGYTF.

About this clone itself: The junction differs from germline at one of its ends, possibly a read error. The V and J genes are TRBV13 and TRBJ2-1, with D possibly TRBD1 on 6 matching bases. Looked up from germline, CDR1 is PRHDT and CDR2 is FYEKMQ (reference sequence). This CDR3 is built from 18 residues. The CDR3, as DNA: TGTGCCGGCAGCGCCTATCCAGGGACACGGCCGGTCTACAATGAGCAGTTCTTC. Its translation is CAGSAYPGTRPVYNEQFF.

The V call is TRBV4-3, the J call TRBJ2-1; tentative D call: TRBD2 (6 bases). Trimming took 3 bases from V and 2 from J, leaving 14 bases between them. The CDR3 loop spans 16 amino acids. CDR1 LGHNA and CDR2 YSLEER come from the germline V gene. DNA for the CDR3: TGCGCCAGCAGCCACTCTCCGGGGGAACCCTACAATGAGCAGTTCTTC. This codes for CASSHSPGEPYNEQFF.

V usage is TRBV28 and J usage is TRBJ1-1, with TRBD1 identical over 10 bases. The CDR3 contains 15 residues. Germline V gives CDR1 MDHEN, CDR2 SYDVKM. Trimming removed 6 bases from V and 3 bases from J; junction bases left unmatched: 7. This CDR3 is CASSPWTGGDTEAFF. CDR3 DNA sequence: TGTGCCAGCAGCCCTTGGACAGGGGGGGACACTGAAGCTTTCTTT.

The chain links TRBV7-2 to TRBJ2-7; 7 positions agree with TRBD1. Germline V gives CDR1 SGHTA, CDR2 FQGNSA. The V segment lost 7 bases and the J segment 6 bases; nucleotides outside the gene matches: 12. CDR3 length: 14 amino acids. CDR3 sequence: CASTPTGPKGEQYF. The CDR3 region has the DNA TGTGCCAGCACCCCGACAGGGCCGAAGGGCGAGCAGTACTTC.

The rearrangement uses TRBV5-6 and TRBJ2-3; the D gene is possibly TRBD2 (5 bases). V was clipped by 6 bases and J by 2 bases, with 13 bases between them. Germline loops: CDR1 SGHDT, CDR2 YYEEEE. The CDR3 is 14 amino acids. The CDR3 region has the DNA TGTGCCAGCAACGAACGGGGTTACACAGATACGCAGTATTTT. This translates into CASNERGYTDTQYF.

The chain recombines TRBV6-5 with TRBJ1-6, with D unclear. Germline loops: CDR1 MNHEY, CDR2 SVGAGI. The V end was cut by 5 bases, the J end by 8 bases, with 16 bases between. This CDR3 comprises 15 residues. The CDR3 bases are TGTGCCAGCAGTGGGAGGGTACAACTGCATTCACCCCTCCACTTT. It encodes CASSGRVQLHSPLHF.

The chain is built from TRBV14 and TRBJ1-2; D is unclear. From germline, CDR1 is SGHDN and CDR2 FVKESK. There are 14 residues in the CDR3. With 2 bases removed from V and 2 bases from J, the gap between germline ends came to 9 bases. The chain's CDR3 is CASSQTQPNYGYTF. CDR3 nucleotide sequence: TGTGCCAGCAGCCAAACACAGCCGAACTATGGCTACACCTTC.

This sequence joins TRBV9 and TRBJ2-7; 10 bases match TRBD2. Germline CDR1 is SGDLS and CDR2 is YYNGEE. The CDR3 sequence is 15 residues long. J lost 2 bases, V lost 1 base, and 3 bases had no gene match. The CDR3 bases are TGTGCCAGCAGCGTAAGCGGGGGGGCCGCCTACGAGCAGTACTTC. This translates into CASSVSGGAAYEQYF.

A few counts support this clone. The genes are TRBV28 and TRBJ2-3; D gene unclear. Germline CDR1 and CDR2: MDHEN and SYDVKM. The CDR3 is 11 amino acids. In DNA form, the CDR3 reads TGTGCTACGGGTGACACAGATACGCAGTATTTT. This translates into CATGDTDTQYF. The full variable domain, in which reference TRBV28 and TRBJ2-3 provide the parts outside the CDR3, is DVKVTQSSRYLVKRTGEKVFLECVQDMDHENMFWYRQDPGLGLRLIYFSYDVKMKEKGDIPEGYSVSREKKERFSLILESASTNQTSMYLCATGDTDTQYFGPGTRLTVL.

CDR3 DNA: TGTGCCAGTAAACCCTACCCCGGGACAGGGACGGCGAACAATCAGCCCCAGCATTTT. It translates to CASKPYPGTGTANNQPQHF. This chain uses TRBV19 with TRBJ1-5; 9 bases are a match to TRBD1. Germline assignment: CDR1 LNHDA and CDR2 SQIVND (reference sequence). This CDR3 has 19 amino acids. J gave up 3 bases and V 7 bases, and 19 bases lay outside the gene matches.